This TCR beta chain stems from a study of prognosis after radiotherapy for stage I lung cancer. Overall study context: Stage I lung tumors that were newly diagnosed and primary were found in about 14 patients, while a handful of patients had oligometastatic NSCLC after surgical resection of the primary tumor. None of the patients had concurrent treatment alongside stereotactic body radiotherapy.

In germline, CDR1 is SGHDT, CDR2 YYEEEE. Between the trimmed V and J ends, which lost 5 bases and 4 bases, there was a span of 10 bases. This CDR3 is built from 12 residues. Starting from genomic DNA, TCR beta CDR3 was amplified through two-round multiplex PCR. First-round PCR, the initial amplification, used primers specific to each TRBV and TRBJ gene. TCRdb called the multiplex PCR reads again in MiXCR, with one record for every CDR3 protein. The table includes tens of thousands of distinct CDR3 sequences, 46% detected once. General study points: Usage of TRBV and TRBJ genes reportedly differed between metastatic and non-metastatic patients.

This clonotype came up many times. What it binds is unknown. The rearrangement joins TRBV5-6 to TRBJ2-7, with D unclear. This TCR was recovered from a donor over 45 with non-small cell lung cancer. Sequencing was performed on PBMCs, taken before or after stereotactic body radiation therapy (not recorded which). In DNA form, the CDR3 reads TGTGCCAGCAGGCTGTGGGGATACGAGCAGTACTTC. This sequence encodes CASRLWGYEQYF.